One sample yielded the 3 T cell receptor beta chains listed below, sequenced in a study of CD8+ T cells in alopecia areata. Treatment meaning: oral pan-JAK inhibitor, 5-10 mg twice daily. RNA extraction and reverse transcription yielded cDNA as sequencing template. TCRdb keeps only in-frame clones here, not all; method: immunoSEQ multiplex PCR. The table lists 190,000 or so clones, around 50% of them singletons, with 10% to 15% in the top ten. Sequenced here: CD8+ T cells sorted from blood, sampled at week 24, from a patient treated with tofacitinib. All receptors come from a human donor with alopecia areata.

The rearrangement links TRBV4-1 to TRBJ1-2, with a tentative D call TRBD1 (6 bases). The ends were cut back, 3 bases at V and 4 bases at J, with 12 bases in the middle. Germline CDR1 is MGHRA and CDR2 is YSYEKL. The CDR3 is made up of 14 amino acids. Here the CDR3 reads CASSQATGSYGYTF. The DNA for the CDR3 is TGCGCCAGCAGCCAGGCGACAGGCAGCTATGGCTACACCTTC.

This chain joins TRBV27 and TRBJ2-3, with D perhaps matching TRBD2 (6 bases). Deletions cut 4 bases from V and 2 bases from J, with 13 bases between. CDR1 MNHEY and CDR2 SMNVEV come from the germline V gene (reference sequence). The CDR3 is made up of 15 amino acids. CDR3 DNA: TGTGCCAGCAGTTCGGGCGGGACGCACACAGATACGCAGTATTTT. Translated: CASSSGGTHTDTQYF.

This chain links TRBV30 with TRBJ2-1, with TRBD2 matching 8 bases. Germline V CDR1 and CDR2: GTSNPN, SVGIG (reference sequence). This CDR3 comprises 16 residues. V shed 7 bases, J shed 4 bases, and the junction held 15 bases outside the gene matches. CDR3 sequence reads: CASNQLGAGEYNEQFF. The DNA for the CDR3 is TGTGCCTCAAACCAGCTAGGAGCGGGGGAATACAATGAGCAGTTCTTC.